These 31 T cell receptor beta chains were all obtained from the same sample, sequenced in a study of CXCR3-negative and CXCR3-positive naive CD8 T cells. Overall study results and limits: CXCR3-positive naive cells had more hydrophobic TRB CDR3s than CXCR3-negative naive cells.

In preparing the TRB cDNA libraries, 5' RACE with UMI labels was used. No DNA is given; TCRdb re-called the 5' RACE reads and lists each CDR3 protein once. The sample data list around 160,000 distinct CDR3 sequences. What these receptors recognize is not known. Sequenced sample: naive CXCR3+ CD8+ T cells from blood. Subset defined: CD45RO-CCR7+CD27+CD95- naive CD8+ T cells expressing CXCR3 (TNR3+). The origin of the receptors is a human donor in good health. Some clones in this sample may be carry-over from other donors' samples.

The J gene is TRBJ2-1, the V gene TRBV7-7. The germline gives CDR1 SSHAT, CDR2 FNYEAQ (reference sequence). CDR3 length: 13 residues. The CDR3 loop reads CASRDPGPNEQFF.

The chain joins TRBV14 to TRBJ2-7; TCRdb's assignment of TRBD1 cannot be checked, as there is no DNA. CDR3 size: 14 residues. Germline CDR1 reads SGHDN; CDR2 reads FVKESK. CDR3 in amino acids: CASSQVGTLYEQYF.

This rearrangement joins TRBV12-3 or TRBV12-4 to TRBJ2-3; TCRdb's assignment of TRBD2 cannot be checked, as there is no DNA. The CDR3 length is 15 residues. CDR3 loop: CASSLAREYENTQYF.

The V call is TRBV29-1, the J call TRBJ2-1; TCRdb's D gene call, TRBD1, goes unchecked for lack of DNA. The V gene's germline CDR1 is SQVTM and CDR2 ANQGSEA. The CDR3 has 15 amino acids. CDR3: CSVTLTGGVGNEQFF.

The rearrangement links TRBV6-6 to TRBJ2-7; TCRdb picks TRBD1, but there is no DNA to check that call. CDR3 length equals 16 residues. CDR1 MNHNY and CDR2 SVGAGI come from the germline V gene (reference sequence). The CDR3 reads CASSYPPGHPSYEQYF.

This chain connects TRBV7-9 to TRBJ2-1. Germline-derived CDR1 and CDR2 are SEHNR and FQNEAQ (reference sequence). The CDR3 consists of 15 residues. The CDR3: CASSYSGDLYNEQFF.

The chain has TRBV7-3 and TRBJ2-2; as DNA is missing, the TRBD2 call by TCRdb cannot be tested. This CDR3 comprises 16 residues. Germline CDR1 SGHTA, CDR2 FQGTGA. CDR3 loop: CASSWGLAAGTGELFF.

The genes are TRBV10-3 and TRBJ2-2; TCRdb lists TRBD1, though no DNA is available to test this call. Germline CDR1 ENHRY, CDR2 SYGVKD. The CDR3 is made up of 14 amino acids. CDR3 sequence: CAISGGVYSGELFF.

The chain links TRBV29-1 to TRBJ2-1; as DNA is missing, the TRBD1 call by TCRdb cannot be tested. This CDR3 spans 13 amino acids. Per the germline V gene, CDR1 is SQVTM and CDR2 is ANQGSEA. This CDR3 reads CSVVTGNYNEQFF.

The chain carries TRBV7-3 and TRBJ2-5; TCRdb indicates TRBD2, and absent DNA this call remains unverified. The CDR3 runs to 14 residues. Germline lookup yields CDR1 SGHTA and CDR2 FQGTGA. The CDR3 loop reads CASSLTGGEETQYF.

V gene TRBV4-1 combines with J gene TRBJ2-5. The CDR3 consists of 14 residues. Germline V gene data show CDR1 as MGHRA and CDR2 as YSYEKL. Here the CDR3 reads CASSQVGKEETQYF.

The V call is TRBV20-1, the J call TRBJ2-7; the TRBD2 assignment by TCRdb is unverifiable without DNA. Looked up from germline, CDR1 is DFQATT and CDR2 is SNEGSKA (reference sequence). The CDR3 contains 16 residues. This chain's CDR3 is CSARSPRTSGLGEQYF.

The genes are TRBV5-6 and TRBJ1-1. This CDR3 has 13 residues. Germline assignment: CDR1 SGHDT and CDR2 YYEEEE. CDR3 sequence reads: CASSLNPGLEAFF. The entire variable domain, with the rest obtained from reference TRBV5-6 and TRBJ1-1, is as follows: DAGVTQSPTHLIKTRGQQVTLRCSPKSGHDTVSWYQQALGQGPQFIFQYYEEEERQRGNFPDRFSGHQFPNYSSELNVNALLLGDSALYLCASSLNPGLEAFFGQGTRLTVV.

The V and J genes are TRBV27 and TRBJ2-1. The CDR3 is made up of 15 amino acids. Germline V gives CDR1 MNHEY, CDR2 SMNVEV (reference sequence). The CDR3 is CASSLEQSSYNEQFF.

CDR3 region: CSTSSGIFYEQYF. V usage is TRBV20-1 and J usage is TRBJ2-7; there is no DNA to check the TCRdb D call of TRBD2. The CDR3 spans 13 residues. Germline V gene sequence: CDR1 DFQATT, CDR2 SNEGSKA (reference sequence).

The CDR3 sequence is CASSSPTRTYEQYF. The V call is TRBV5-1, the J call TRBJ2-7. Germline V gene lookup returns CDR1 SGHRS and CDR2 YFSETQ. CDR3 length: 14 amino acids.

CDR3 loop: CASRGVTDTQYF. The J gene is TRBJ2-3, the V gene TRBV12-3 or TRBV12-4; TCRdb outputs TRBD2, but without DNA this stays unchecked. This CDR3 spans 12 amino acids.

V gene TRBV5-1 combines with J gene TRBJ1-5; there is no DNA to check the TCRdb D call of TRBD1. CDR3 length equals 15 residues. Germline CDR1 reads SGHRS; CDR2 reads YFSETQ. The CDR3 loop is CASSLDGGVGQPQHF.

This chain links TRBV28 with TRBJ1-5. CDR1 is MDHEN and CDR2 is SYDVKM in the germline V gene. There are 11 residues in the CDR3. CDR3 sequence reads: CASSFRQPQHF.

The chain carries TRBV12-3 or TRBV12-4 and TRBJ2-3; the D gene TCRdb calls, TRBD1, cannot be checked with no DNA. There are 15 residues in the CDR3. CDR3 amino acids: CASGTDPGSTDTQYF.

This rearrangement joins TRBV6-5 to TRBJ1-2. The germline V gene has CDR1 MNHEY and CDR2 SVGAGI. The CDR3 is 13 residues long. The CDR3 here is CASSYTYNYGYTF.

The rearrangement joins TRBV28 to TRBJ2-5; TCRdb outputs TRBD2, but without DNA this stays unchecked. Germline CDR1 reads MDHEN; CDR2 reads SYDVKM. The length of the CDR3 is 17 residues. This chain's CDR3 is CASSAGPPGAVGETQYF.

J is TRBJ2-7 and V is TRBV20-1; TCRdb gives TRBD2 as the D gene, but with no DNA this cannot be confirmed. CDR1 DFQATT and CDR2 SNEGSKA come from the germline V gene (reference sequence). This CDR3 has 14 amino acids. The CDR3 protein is CSARDTEAVYEQYF.

The CDR3 region is CASLDWTEDTQYF. The gene calls are TRBV2 and TRBJ2-3. Germline CDR1 and CDR2: SNHLY and FYNNEI. This CDR3 has 13 residues. The entire variable domain, with the rest obtained from reference TRBV2 and TRBJ2-3, is as follows: EPEVTQTPSHQVTQMGQEVILRCVPISNHLYFYWYRQILGQKVEFLVSFYNNEISEKSEIFDDQFSVERPDGSNFTLKIRSTKLEDSAMYFCASLDWTEDTQYFGPGTRLTVL.

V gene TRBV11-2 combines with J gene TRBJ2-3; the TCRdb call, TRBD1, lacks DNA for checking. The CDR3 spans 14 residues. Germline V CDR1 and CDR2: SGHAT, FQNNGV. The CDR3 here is CASGASQGTDTQYF.

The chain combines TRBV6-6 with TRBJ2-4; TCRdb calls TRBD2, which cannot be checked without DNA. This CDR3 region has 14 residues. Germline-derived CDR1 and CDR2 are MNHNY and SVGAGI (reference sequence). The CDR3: CASSYFLAGDIQYF.

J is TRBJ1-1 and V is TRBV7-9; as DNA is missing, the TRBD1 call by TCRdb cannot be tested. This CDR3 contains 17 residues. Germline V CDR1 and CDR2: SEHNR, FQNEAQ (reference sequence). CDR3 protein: CASSLATGQGRTTEAFF.

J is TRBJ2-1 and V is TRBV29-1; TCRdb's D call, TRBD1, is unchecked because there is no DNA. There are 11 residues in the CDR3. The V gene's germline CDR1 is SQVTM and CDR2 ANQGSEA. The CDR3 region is CSVPAGNEQFF.

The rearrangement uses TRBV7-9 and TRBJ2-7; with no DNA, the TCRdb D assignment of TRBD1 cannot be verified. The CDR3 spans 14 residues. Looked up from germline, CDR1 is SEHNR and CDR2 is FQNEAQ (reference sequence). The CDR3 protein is CASSLGQPSYEQYF.

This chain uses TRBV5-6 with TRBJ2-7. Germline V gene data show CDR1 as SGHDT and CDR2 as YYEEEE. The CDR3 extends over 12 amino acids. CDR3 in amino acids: CASSGATYEQYF.

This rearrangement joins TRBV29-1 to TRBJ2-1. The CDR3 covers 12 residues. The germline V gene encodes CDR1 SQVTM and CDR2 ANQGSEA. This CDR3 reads CSVEDIYNEQFF.